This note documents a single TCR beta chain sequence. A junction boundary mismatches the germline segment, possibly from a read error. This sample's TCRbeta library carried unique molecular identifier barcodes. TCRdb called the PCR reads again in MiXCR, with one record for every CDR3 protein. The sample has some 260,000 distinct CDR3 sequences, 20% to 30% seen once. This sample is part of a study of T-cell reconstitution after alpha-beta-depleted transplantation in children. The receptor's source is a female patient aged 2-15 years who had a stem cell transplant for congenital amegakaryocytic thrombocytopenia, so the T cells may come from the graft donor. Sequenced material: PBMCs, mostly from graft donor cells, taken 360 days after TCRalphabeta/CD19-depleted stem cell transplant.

CDR3 sequence (DNA): TGCGCCAGCAGGCAAGTAGGACGGCGCACCGGGGAGCTGTTTTTT. Protein product: CASRQVGRRTGELFF. V gene TRBV4-1 combines with J gene TRBJ2-2, with D unclear. Germline V gives CDR1 MGHRA, CDR2 YSYEKL. The CDR3 runs to 15 residues.